Presented here are 18 T cell receptor beta chains from one specimen sequenced in a study of blood T cell repertoires in COVID-19. Profiled with immunoSEQ multiplex PCR; TCRdb holds only in-frame clones, not every one. The sample holds about 480,000 clones, roughly nine tenths seen once. Sequencing input: PBMCs or T cells enriched from blood (not recorded which). The receptors shown here come from an older woman who had recovered from COVID-19.

The chain is built from TRBV6-2 or TRBV6-3 and TRBJ1-1, with 7 bases lining up with TRBD1. V gave up 5 bases and J gave up 1 base; unmatched junction bases: 4. CDR1 and CDR2 from the germline V gene are MNHEY and SVGEGT. This CDR3 contains 14 residues. The CDR3 loop reads CASSPAGGNTEAFF. The CDR3 bases are TGTGCCAGCAGTCCCGCAGGGGGGAACACTGAAGCTTTCTTT.

The rearrangement links TRBV2 to TRBJ2-3; TRBD1 might be the D (5 bases). V was trimmed by 6 bases and J by 1 base, leaving 14 bases between them. This CDR3 has 15 residues. CDR1 and CDR2 from the germline V gene are SNHLY and FYNNEI. The CDR3 protein is CASRKRGIGTDTQYF. CDR3 bases: TGTGCCAGCAGAAAAAGGGGAATTGGCACAGATACGCAGTATTTT.

The rearrangement joins TRBV20-1 to TRBJ1-2, with TRBD1 identical over 9 bases. The V gene's germline CDR1 is DFQATT and CDR2 SNEGSKA (reference sequence). V lost 3 bases, J lost 7 bases, and 9 bases stayed unmatched. The CDR3 contains 14 residues. The CDR3 bases are TGCAGTGCTAGTCTAATACAGGGGGCGGGTGGCTACACCTTC. It translates to CSASLIQGAGGYTF.

The chain employs TRBV23-1 and TRBJ1-2, with 10 bases that match TRBD1. TRBV23-1 is identified as an open reading frame with a role that is uncertain. The CDR3 is 16 amino acids. V was pared by 3 bases and J by 5 bases, with 9 bases of the junction left unmatched. CDR3 residues: CASSHPPGQGWYGYTF. The CDR3 DNA is TGCGCCAGCAGTCACCCACCGGGACAGGGGTGGTATGGCTACACCTTC.

The CDR3 DNA sequence: TGTGCCAGCAGCGTAGGGGACAGGATCGACAATTCACCCCTCCACTTT. This translates into CASSVGDRIDNSPLHF. The chain has TRBV9 and TRBJ1-6, with 8 bases aligning to TRBD1. Germline V gives CDR1 SGDLS, CDR2 YYNGEE. The CDR3 loop spans 16 amino acids. V lost 0 bases, J lost 7 bases, and 6 bases stayed unmatched. The complete variable domain, with remaining parts taken from reference TRBV9 and TRBJ1-6, reads DSGVTQTPKHLITATGQRVTLRCSPRSGDLSVYWYQQSLDQGLQFLIQYYNGEERAKGNILERFSAQQFPDLHSELNLSSLELGDSALYFCASSVGDRIDNSPLHFGNGTRLTVT.

This chain uses TRBV27 with TRBJ2-6, with D possibly matching TRBD2 (6 bases). V lost 2 bases and J 2 bases, leaving 10 bases between the germline ends. CDR1 MNHEY and CDR2 SMNVEV come from the germline V gene (reference sequence). This CDR3 has 16 amino acids. The CDR3 DNA sequence: TGTGCCAGCAGTTTAGGAGGGAACACTGGGGCCAACGTCCTGACTTTC. This gives the protein CASSLGGNTGANVLTF.

This sequence joins TRBV18 and TRBJ1-4; D perhaps matches TRBD1 (6 bases). The CDR3 has 15 residues. Trimming pared 2 bases from V and 13 bases from J, leaving 20 bases between. Germline V gene data show CDR1 as KGHSH and CDR2 as LQKENI. The CDR3 reads CASSPARTASLRLFF. The CDR3 DNA reads TGTGCCAGCTCACCAGCGAGGACAGCCAGTCTCCGACTGTTTTTT.

The chain is built from TRBV3-1 (or the pseudogene TRBV3-2) and TRBJ2-1; D remains unclear. The CDR3 spans 13 residues. Looked up from germline, CDR1 is LGHDT and CDR2 is YNNKEL (reference sequence). V was shortened by 4 bases and J by 9 bases, with 13 bases between the two germline ends. CDR3 nucleotides: TGTGCCAGCAGCCTGCCCCGCTCCGGTGAGCAGTTCTTC. Its translation: CASSLPRSGEQFF.

This clone occurred many times. The V gene is TRBV5-8, the J gene TRBJ2-1; a weak D match, TRBD1 (5 bases). The CDR3 loop spans 11 amino acids. CDR1 and CDR2 (germline): SGHTS, YDEGEE. Trimming pared 1 base from V and 9 bases from J, leaving 5 bases between. CDR3 sequence reads: CASSLQGEQFF. The CDR3, as DNA: TGTGCCAGCAGCTTGCAGGGTGAGCAGTTCTTC.

The rearrangement uses TRBV2 and TRBJ2-7; D may be TRBD2 (6 bases). From germline, CDR1 is SNHLY and CDR2 FYNNEI. The CDR3 totals 12 residues. The V gene lost 8 bases and the J gene lost 4 bases, with 12 bases spanning the gap. The CDR3 DNA sequence: TGTGCCAGCGGGAGGACGGTTTACGAGCAGTACTTC. Translating gives CASGRTVYEQYF.

The V gene is TRBV5-4, the J gene TRBJ2-4; TRBD1 agrees at 9 bases. The germline V gene encodes CDR1 SGHNT and CDR2 YYREEE (reference sequence). Trimming cost V 3 bases and J 9 bases; bases outside gene matches: 7. This CDR3 contains 14 residues. The CDR3, as DNA: TGTGCCAGCAGCTCGCGGGACAGGGCAACCATTCAGTACTTC. It encodes CASSSRDRATIQYF.

The chain uses TRBV5-4 and TRBJ2-2; perhaps TRBD1 as D (5 bases). Germline CDR1 and CDR2: SGHNT and YYREEE (reference sequence). V lost 1 base to trimming and J lost 4 bases, with 11 bases between them. This CDR3 contains 15 residues. Written as DNA, the CDR3 is TGTGCCAGCAGCTTGAGGCAGGGTACCACCGGGGAGCTGTTTTTT. Residues: CASSLRQGTTGELFF.

The gene calls are TRBV5-1 and TRBJ1-1; TRBD1 matches at 11 bases. V lost 4 bases and J lost 8; bases outside the gene matches: 4. The germline V gene has CDR1 SGHRS and CDR2 YFSETQ. The CDR3 is 13 amino acids. CDR3 DNA: TGCGCCAGCAGCGGACGGGACAGGGGGGAAGCTTTCTTT. It encodes CASSGRDRGEAFF.

The chain combines TRBV28 with TRBJ2-5, with TRBD1 matching 7 bases. The length of the CDR3 is 13 residues. The germline CDR1 and CDR2 sequences are MDHEN and SYDVKM. After removal of 7 bases from V and 1 base from J, the junction contained 3 bases not matched to a gene. CDR3 nucleotide sequence: TGTGCCAGCACAGGGGGTCCCCAAGAGACCCAGTACTTC. Its protein product is CASTGGPQETQYF.

This chain links TRBV9 with TRBJ2-5; D perhaps matches TRBD2 (6 bases). The V gene lost 1 base and the J gene lost 0 bases, with 13 bases spanning the gap. Germline V gives CDR1 SGDLS, CDR2 YYNGEE. The CDR3 contains 16 residues. CDR3 nucleotides: TGTGCCAGCAGCGTATCTACTAGCTCGTACCAAGAGACCCAGTACTTC. Translated: CASSVSTSSYQETQYF.

The rearrangement joins TRBV18 to TRBJ1-5; 7 bases are a match to TRBD1. V dropped 2 bases and J dropped 5; count of bases not matched to a gene: 6. There are 15 residues in the CDR3. CDR1 is KGHSH and CDR2 is LQKENI in the germline V gene. The CDR3 nucleotides read TGTGCCAGCTCACCAGGAGGGGGCCTTGATCAGCCCCAGCATTTT. Translating it yields CASSPGGGLDQPQHF. The variable domain in full, completed from reference TRBV18 and TRBJ1-5, reads NAGVMQNPRHLVRRRGQEARLRCSPMKGHSHVYWYRQLPEEGLKFMVYLQKENIIDESGMPKERFSAEFPKEGPSILRIQQVVRGDSAAYFCASSPGGGLDQPQHFGDGTRLSIL.

In the case of this clone: Other DNA sequences in this sample translate to the same CDR3. This chain connects TRBV24-1 to TRBJ2-5; D gene unclear. Trimming removed 0 bases from V and 5 bases from J, with 3 bases in between. This CDR3 comprises 12 residues. Germline CDR1 and CDR2: KGHDR and SFDVKD. The CDR3 bases are TGTGCCACCAGTGATTTGGGCGAGACCCAGTACTTC. Protein product: CATSDLGETQYF.

This clone was seen once. The rearrangement joins TRBV10-2 to TRBJ1-5; a weak D match, TRBD1 (6 bases). V was cut by 7 bases and J by 1 base, with 14 bases left in between. The germline gives CDR1 WSHSY, CDR2 SAAADI. This CDR3 comprises 15 residues. The CDR3 protein is CASTPGADSNQPQHF. CDR3 sequence (DNA): TGCGCCAGCACCCCAGGGGCGGACAGCAATCAGCCCCAGCATTTT.